The entry that follows covers one T cell receptor (beta chain) sequence. Diagnoses were made from clinical symptoms, serum measures (thyroxine and TRAb), thyroid ultrasound and orbital computed tomography. The data belong to a study of T cells in Graves' hyperthyroidism and ophthalmopathy. Study-level information: Initial diagnosis, before any treatment, was when peripheral blood was collected.

Looked up from germline, CDR1 is LNHDA and CDR2 is SQIVND (reference sequence). The CDR3 sequence is 18 residues long. V lost 7 bases to trimming and J lost 0 bases; unmatched junction nucleotides: 16. TCR beta CDR3 regions were amplified from RNA transcripts. The HTBI primer set drove a first-round RT-PCR of the TCR CDR3. TCRdb ran MiXCR on the multiplex PCR reads and lists one entry per CDR3 protein. The table has a few hundred thousand distinct CDR3 sequences, around 20% seen once. This TCR was sampled from a man aged 18 to 35 with Graves' hyperthyroidism. Material: blood. The V and J genes are TRBV19 and TRBJ1-2; 8 positions agree with TRBD1. The chain's CDR3 is CASTRTGLLDDSNYGYTF. The CDR3 region has the DNA TGTGCCAGTACCCGGACAGGGCTCTTAGATGATTCTAACTATGGCTACACCTTC.